Listed below are T cell receptor beta chains from one sample, sequenced in a study of T cells in tumors and immune-related adverse events. Libraries were prepared by immunoSEQ multiplex PCR; TCRdb keeps only in-frame clonotypes and omits some of them. The sample has about 20,000 clones, 75% to 95% seen once. The sample consisted of lymph node tissue, taken from a patient treated with anti-PD-1 therapy. The source of these receptors is a female donor with metastatic renal cell carcinoma. Each CDR3 is given with its conserved first and last residue.

>TRBV5-1
CASSLVGGRYETQYF
>TRBV5-8
CASSWGAGERNYEQYF
>TRBV28
CASSTLDRPQGYTF
>TRBV7-9
CASSGVDRNNYGYTF
>TRBV10-2
CASSDRKFDEQFF
>TRBV28
CASTKMEYTEAFF
>TRBV10-3
CAIGGDRTSARRGYEQYF
>TRBV18
CASSPKRQGIILNYGYTF
>TRBV7-2
CASSLMAGDPYEQYF
>TRBV15
CATSRDGRPDTQYF